The clone carrying this TCR beta chain has only a few counts. The antigen is not known. Only in-frame clones appear in the TCRdb table, and some are missing; sequencing was by immunoSEQ multiplex PCR. The sample lists roughly 55,000 clones, about 85% occurring once. This entry is derived from a study of T cell responses to AZD1222 COVID-19 vaccine. Germline V gene sequence: CDR1 LNHDA, CDR2 SQIVND (reference sequence). Trimming took 7 bases from V and 3 from J, leaving 16 bases between them. The CDR3 sequence is 15 residues long. Study results and caveats: The donor cohort was predominantly white British with a female majority, and clonal diversity may have been underestimated. The study identified only six AZD1222 recipients as seropositive at baseline. Once two AZD1222 doses were given, Spike-specific TCR breadth and depth went up. None of the repertoires were sampled until the peak T cell response had passed.

The input for sequencing was peripheral blood, taken on day 0 of AZD1222 vaccination. V is TRBV19 and J is TRBJ1-5, with no clear D. The sequence was obtained from an adult in good health. CDR3 nucleotides: TGTGCCAGTACCCCCACAATGGGCCCCAATCAGCCCCAGCATTTT. Translating gives CASTPTMGPNQPQHF.